This T cell receptor (beta chain) was sequenced in a study of blood T cell repertoires in COVID-19. About the research overall: Sites in the United States, Italy and Spain provided acute and convalescent COVID-19 samples. PBMCs, B-cell-depleted T cells, or T cells were the source of the cDNA or gDNA that made up the material.

Original analysis: Estimation of nucleated cell counts was performed using reference gene primer amplification. Sequencing was performed with immunoSEQ multiplex PCR; in TCRdb, only in-frame clones are kept and a portion is missing. Clone size and V and J calls were adopted from that table, with D and trimming inferred from the DNA. The sample lists under 250,000 clones; almost 85% were seen once. Looked up from germline, CDR1 is SGHTA and CDR2 is FQGNSA. V was shortened by 5 bases and J by 0 bases, with 11 bases between the two germline ends. CDR3 length: 16 amino acids. This clone was seen only once.

The clonotype was recovered from a middle-aged woman with acute or convalescent COVID-19. J is TRBJ1-6 and V is TRBV7-2; D remains ambiguous. The sequenced sample was peripheral blood. The CDR3 here is CASSPGTSSYNSPLHF. The DNA of the CDR3 is TGTGCCAGCAGCCCGGGAACGAGCTCCTATAATTCACCCCTCCACTTT.